Following are 17 T cell receptor beta chains from one sample sequenced in a study of shared clonotypes between healthy human individuals. Profiling relied on immunoSEQ multiplex PCR, and the TCRdb table lists in-frame clones only, not all of them. The top ten clones hold approximately 0.45% of a sample with about 1.5 million clones, around 98% of them seen once. Source material: naive CD4+ T cells sorted from blood. Regarding subset: CD45RA+ positively selected. The receptors were gathered from a man aged 25 to 40 in good health.

The chain carries TRBV5-4 and TRBJ2-7, with D possibly being TRBD1 (6 bases). Germline V CDR1 and CDR2: SGHNT, YYREEE (reference sequence). The CDR3 totals 14 residues. Trimming pared 5 bases from V and 2 bases from J, leaving 14 bases between. CDR3 sequence reads: CASSPPGQPYEQYF. The CDR3 nucleotides are TGTGCCAGCAGTCCGCCGGGACAACCCTACGAGCAGTACTTC.

This chain joins TRBV7-2 and TRBJ2-5, with D unresolved. V gave up 0 bases and J gave up 1 base, with 6 bases separating them. CDR3 length equals 14 residues. Germline V gene lookup returns CDR1 SGHTA and CDR2 FQGNSA. The CDR3 here is CASSLALLQETQYF. For the CDR3, the DNA is TGTGCCAGCAGCTTAGCACTACTCCAAGAGACCCAGTACTTC.

CDR3: CASSISGPSYNEQFF. The CDR3 nucleotides are TGCGCCAGCAGCATTAGCGGGCCCTCCTACAATGAGCAGTTCTTC. The chain uses TRBV5-1 and TRBJ2-1, with 7 bases aligning to TRBD2. V was clipped by 4 bases and J by 0 bases; unmatched bases: 4. Germline V gives CDR1 SGHRS, CDR2 YFSETQ. The CDR3 totals 15 residues. Together with reference TRBV5-1 and TRBJ2-1, the CDR3 gives the full variable domain: KAGVTQTPRYLIKTRGQQVTLSCSPISGHRSVSWYQQTPGQGLQFLFEYFSETQRNKGNFPGRFSGRQFSNSRSEMNVSTLELGDSALYLCASSISGPSYNEQFFGPGTRLTVL.

The J gene is TRBJ2-1, the V gene TRBV5-1; possibly TRBD2 for D (6 bases). Germline values: CDR1 SGHRS, CDR2 YFSETQ. This CDR3 has 16 residues. Trimming stripped 3 bases from V and 2 bases from J, with 15 bases between. CDR3 in amino acids: CASSSGLPSPYNEQFF. The CDR3 nucleotides read TGCGCCAGCAGCTCCGGACTACCCTCCCCCTACAATGAGCAGTTCTTC.

The chain couples TRBV5-4 to TRBJ2-3; 8 bases align to TRBD2. Germline V gives CDR1 SGHNT, CDR2 YYREEE (reference sequence). With V trimmed by 0 bases and J by 2 bases, 8 bases remained unmatched. This CDR3 spans 17 amino acids. The CDR3 loop reads CASSLGALAGPTDTQYF. The DNA for the CDR3 is TGTGCCAGCAGCTTGGGGGCGCTAGCGGGCCCCACAGATACGCAGTATTTT.

The chain combines TRBV28 with TRBJ1-2; D possibly corresponds to TRBD1 (5 bases). Germline-derived CDR1 and CDR2 are MDHEN and SYDVKM. The CDR3 is 14 residues long. Trimming left V 5 bases short and J 6 bases short, with 16 bases between. The CDR3 loop is CASSLGFGGDGYTF. The CDR3 DNA reads TGTGCCAGCAGTCTGGGTTTCGGGGGGGATGGCTACACCTTC.

CDR3 nucleotides: TGTGCCAGCAGCTCACGACAGGGCTCAGGGTACAATGAGCAGTTCTTC. Translated, it gives CASSSRQGSGYNEQFF. The V and J genes are TRBV11-3 and TRBJ2-1, with 7 bases identical to TRBD1. In germline, CDR1 is SGHNT, CDR2 YENEEA. The CDR3 covers 16 residues. J gave up 4 bases and V 4 bases, and 10 bases lay outside the gene matches.

Turning to this clone: The sample contains more than one DNA sequence encoding this CDR3. The chain links TRBV11-3 to TRBJ2-3; D unclear. CDR3 length equals 13 residues. Trimming removed 4 bases at V and 6 bases at J, with 11 bases between. Germline lookup yields CDR1 SGHNT and CDR2 YENEEA. CDR3 sequence: CASSSSRADTQYF. CDR3 bases: TGTGCCAGCAGCTCCAGCCGCGCGGATACGCAGTATTTT.

CDR3 loop: CASSLVTGVLTQYF. The CDR3 region has the DNA TGTGCCAGCAGCTTGGTGACAGGGGTCCTAACCCAGTACTTC. The chain joins TRBV5-5 to TRBJ2-5, with 8 bases fitting TRBD1. The germline V gene encodes CDR1 SGHKS and CDR2 YYEKEE (reference sequence). This CDR3 has 14 amino acids. With 0 bases clipped from V and 8 bases from J, the junction kept 6 bases outside the gene matches.

This clone is a singleton in its sample. Other DNA sequences in the same sample also yield this CDR3. V gene TRBV18 combines with J gene TRBJ2-3, with TRBD1 identical over 8 bases. Looked up from germline, CDR1 is KGHSH and CDR2 is LQKENI. This CDR3 region has 15 residues. Germline trimming cut 3 bases from V and 3 bases from J; bases unmatched to any gene: 5. For the CDR3, the DNA is TGTGCCAGCTCACCGGGGACAGGAGGTACAGATACGCAGTATTTT. Amino acid sequence: CASSPGTGGTDTQYF.

This clone has a single count. J is TRBJ2-3 and V is TRBV12-5; D may be TRBD1 (6 bases). Germline V gives CDR1 LGHNT, CDR2 FRNRAP. This CDR3 spans 13 amino acids. Between the trimmed V and J ends, which lost 8 bases and 1 base, there was a span of 10 bases. CDR3 in amino acids: CASRPGGTDTQYF. The CDR3 coding sequence is TGTGCTAGTCGGCCAGGGGGCACAGATACGCAGTATTTT. Together with reference TRBV12-5 and TRBJ2-3, the CDR3 gives the full variable domain: DARVTQTPRHKVTEMGQEVTMRCQPILGHNTVFWYRQTMMQGLELLAYFRNRAPLDDSGMPKDRFSAEMPDATLATLKIQPSEPRDSAVYFCASRPGGTDTQYFGPGTRLTVL.

The rearrangement uses TRBV11-3 and TRBJ1-4; 10 nucleotides agree with TRBD1. CDR1 and CDR2 from the germline V gene are SGHNT and YENEEA. CDR3 length equals 15 residues. V shed 5 bases, J shed 4 bases, and the junction held 4 bases outside the gene matches. Here the CDR3 reads CASSRGDRGNEKLFF. Written as DNA, the CDR3 is TGTGCCAGCAGCCGGGGGGACAGGGGTAATGAAAAACTGTTTTTT. The full variable domain, rest sourced from reference TRBV11-3 and TRBJ1-4, is EAGVVQSPRYKIIEKKQPVAFWCNPISGHNTLYWYLQNLGQGPELLIRYENEEAVDDSQLPKDRFSAERLKGVDSTLKIQPAELGDSAVYLCASSRGDRGNEKLFFGSGTQLSVL.

As concerns this clone: This sample includes further DNA sequences coding for the same CDR3. This rearrangement joins TRBV19 to TRBJ2-2; 7 bases align to TRBD2. This CDR3 is built from 15 residues. Unmatched junction bases numbered 2, after V lost 3 bases and J lost 1 base. Germline V gives CDR1 LNHDA, CDR2 SQIVND (reference sequence). The CDR3, as DNA: TGTGCCAGTAGTATCGGCGGGAGGAACACCGGGGAGCTGTTTTTT. It yields the protein CASSIGGRNTGELFF. Drawing the rest from reference TRBV19 and TRBJ2-2, the complete variable domain is DGGITQSPKYLFRKEGQNVTLSCEQNLNHDAMYWYRQDPGQGLRLIYYSQIVNDFQKGDIAEGYSVSREKKESFPLTVTSAQKNPTAFYLCASSIGGRNTGELFFGEGSRLTVL.

This clone showed up just once. The gene calls are TRBV12-5 and TRBJ2-2; 8 nucleotides align to TRBD1. The CDR3 length is 14 residues. Germline loops: CDR1 LGHNT, CDR2 FRNRAP. V was pared by 7 bases and J by 6 bases, with 7 bases of the junction left unmatched. The chain's CDR3 is CASAGQGVPGELFF. In DNA form, the CDR3 reads TGTGCTAGTGCTGGACAGGGAGTTCCCGGGGAGCTGTTTTTT. Looking up the rest from reference TRBV12-5 and TRBJ2-2 gives the full variable domain: DARVTQTPRHKVTEMGQEVTMRCQPILGHNTVFWYRQTMMQGLELLAYFRNRAPLDDSGMPKDRFSAEMPDATLATLKIQPSEPRDSAVYFCASAGQGVPGELFFGEGSRLTVL.

Concerning this clone: In the same sample, other DNA sequences code for this CDR3. The chain carries TRBV9 and TRBJ2-7; D is ambiguous. The V gene lost 0 bases and the J gene lost 3 bases, with 10 bases spanning the gap. This CDR3 spans 14 amino acids. Germline V lookup: CDR1 SGDLS, CDR2 YYNGEE. The CDR3 loop is CASSVGSTDYEQYF. The CDR3 DNA reads TGTGCCAGCAGCGTAGGAAGTACAGACTACGAGCAGTACTTC.

This chain links TRBV2 with TRBJ2-7; maybe TRBD2 (6 bases). Germline CDR1 and CDR2: SNHLY and FYNNEI. CDR3 length equals 15 residues. The ends were cut back, 1 base at V and 0 bases at J, with 10 bases in the middle. CDR3 in amino acids: CASSEVGGGSYEQYF. The CDR3 nucleotides are TGTGCCAGCAGTGAAGTCGGGGGAGGCTCCTACGAGCAGTACTTC.

The chain has TRBV6-4 and TRBJ2-1; maybe TRBD2 (5 bases). Trimming took 0 bases from V and 6 from J, leaving 24 bases between them. CDR3 length equals 19 residues. The V gene's germline CDR1 is MRHNA and CDR2 SNTAGT. The CDR3 DNA reads as TGTGCCAGCAGTGACTCGATACGGCTAGCAGACCCCCGAAGCAATGAGCAGTTCTTC. Translation gives CASSDSIRLADPRSNEQFF.